This is a list of T cell receptor beta chains from one sample in a study of blood T cell repertoires in COVID-19. The protocol was immunoSEQ multiplex PCR, while the TCRdb copy is restricted to in-frame clones and leaves out a portion. The repertoire holds around 230,000 clones, approximately 83% seen once, with 2.5% to 3% in the top ten. The sample consisted of peripheral blood. These receptors were obtained from a woman between 40 and 50 years old with active or convalescent COVID-19. The CDR3 runs from the conserved cysteine through the conserved F or W. The D gene is left open where the match is weak. The size entry is marked missing in some rows and otherwise reads once, few, many or a size class.

v_call: TRBV3-1/TRBV3-2; d_call: -; j_call: TRBJ2-7; cdr3_length: 13; clone_size: -; cdr3_aa: CASSQAGAYEQYF; cdr3_nt: TGTGCCAGCAGCCAAGCGGGTGCCTACGAGCAGTACTTC
v_call: TRBV24-1; d_call: -; j_call: TRBJ1-4; cdr3_length: 15; clone_size: -; cdr3_aa: CATSDSGAGGEKLFF; cdr3_nt: TGTGCCACCAGTGATTCAGGGGCGGGTGGTGAAAAACTGTTTTTT
v_call: TRBV9; d_call: TRBD2; j_call: TRBJ2-7; cdr3_length: 14; clone_size: -; cdr3_aa: CASSPGTSGYEQYF; cdr3_nt: TGTGCCAGCAGCCCTGGGACTAGCGGCTACGAGCAGTACTTC
v_call: TRBV5-4; d_call: -; j_call: TRBJ2-7; cdr3_length: 16; clone_size: many; cdr3_aa: CASSPTWSGYRSEQYF; cdr3_nt: TGTGCCAGCAGCCCCACTTGGTCAGGGTACAGGTCCGAGCAGTACTTC
v_call: TRBV2; d_call: -; j_call: TRBJ2-7; cdr3_length: 13; clone_size: -; cdr3_aa: CASSEVEIYEQYF; cdr3_nt: TGTGCCAGCAGTGAAGTGGAGATCTACGAGCAGTACTTC
v_call: TRBV5-1; d_call: TRBD2; j_call: TRBJ2-5; cdr3_length: 16; clone_size: -; cdr3_aa: CASSSGTSGGEETQYF; cdr3_nt: TGCGCCAGCAGCTCCGGGACTAGCGGGGGGGAAGAGACCCAGTACTTC
v_call: TRBV14; d_call: -; j_call: TRBJ2-5; cdr3_length: 16; clone_size: -; cdr3_aa: CASSQVGTVTQETQYF; cdr3_nt: TGTGCCAGCAGCCAAGTAGGAACAGTCACACAAGAGACCCAGTACTTC
v_call: TRBV6-5; d_call: -; j_call: TRBJ1-1; cdr3_length: 16; clone_size: -; cdr3_aa: CASSYSWGRTATEAFF; cdr3_nt: TGTGCCAGCAGTTACTCGTGGGGGAGGACGGCCACTGAAGCTTTCTTT
v_call: TRBV4-3; d_call: -; j_call: TRBJ2-7; cdr3_length: 14; clone_size: -; cdr3_aa: CASSQGVLTYEQYF; cdr3_nt: TGCGCCAGCAGCCAAGGAGTTCTAACTTACGAGCAGTACTTC
v_call: TRBV6-1; d_call: TRBD1; j_call: TRBJ2-7; cdr3_length: 15; clone_size: -; cdr3_aa: CASSEVGTGLYEQYF; cdr3_nt: TGTGCCAGCAGTGAAGTGGGGACAGGGCTATACGAGCAGTACTTC
v_call: TRBV29-1; d_call: TRBD1; j_call: TRBJ1-1; cdr3_length: 14; clone_size: -; cdr3_aa: CSGTGQGMNTEAFF; cdr3_nt: TGCAGCGGGACGGGACAGGGGATGAACACTGAAGCTTTCTTT
v_call: TRBV6-5; d_call: -; j_call: TRBJ1-3; cdr3_length: 13; clone_size: -; cdr3_aa: CASSSRPGNTIYF; cdr3_nt: TGTGCCAGCAGTTCCAGGCCTGGAAACACCATATATTTT
v_call: TRBV28; d_call: -; j_call: TRBJ1-2; cdr3_length: 15; clone_size: -; cdr3_aa: CASSPQYQGNYGYTF; cdr3_nt: TGTGCCAGCAGTCCCCAGTATCAGGGGAACTATGGCTACACCTTC
v_call: TRBV30; d_call: -; j_call: TRBJ2-6; cdr3_length: 13; clone_size: -; cdr3_aa: CAWKRPGANVLTF; cdr3_nt: TGTGCCTGGAAGCGTCCTGGGGCCAACGTCCTGACTTTC
v_call: TRBV4-3; d_call: TRBD1; j_call: TRBJ1-4; cdr3_length: 18; clone_size: -; cdr3_aa: CASSQDLGRGLQNEKLFF; cdr3_nt: TGCGCCAGCAGCCAAGATCTCGGCAGGGGGCTTCAAAATGAAAAACTGTTTTTT
v_call: TRBV15; d_call: -; j_call: TRBJ1-2; cdr3_length: 14; clone_size: -; cdr3_aa: CATSRDQAGWGYTF; cdr3_nt: TGTGCCACCAGCAGAGATCAAGCAGGGTGGGGCTACACCTTC
v_call: TRBV24-1; d_call: TRBD2; j_call: TRBJ2-3; cdr3_length: 20; clone_size: -; cdr3_aa: CATSDLPLTSGTSSTDTQYF; cdr3_nt: TGTGCCACCAGTGATTTGCCGTTGACTAGCGGGACTTCTAGCACAGATACGCAGTATTTT
v_call: TRBV6-2/TRBV6-3; d_call: -; j_call: TRBJ1-4; cdr3_length: 14; clone_size: -; cdr3_aa: CASSYKGEVRKLFF; cdr3_nt: TGTGCCAGCAGTTACAAAGGGGAGGTGCGAAAACTGTTTTTT
v_call: TRBV9; d_call: -; j_call: TRBJ1-6; cdr3_length: 15; clone_size: -; cdr3_aa: CASSAPGQHNSPLHF; cdr3_nt: TGTGCCAGCAGCGCACCGGGACAACATAATTCACCCCTCCACTTT
v_call: TRBV9; d_call: TRBD1; j_call: TRBJ1-1; cdr3_length: 14; clone_size: once; cdr3_aa: CASSVIQGGTEAFF; cdr3_nt: TGTGCCAGCAGCGTAATACAGGGGGGAACTGAAGCTTTCTTT
v_call: TRBV5-8; d_call: TRBD1; j_call: TRBJ1-2; cdr3_length: 14; clone_size: -; cdr3_aa: CASSLVGQGYGYTF; cdr3_nt: TGTGCCAGCAGCTTGGTGGGACAGGGATATGGCTACACCTTC
v_call: TRBV5-4; d_call: -; j_call: TRBJ1-4; cdr3_length: 16; clone_size: -; cdr3_aa: CASSTLGGRVMEKLFF; cdr3_nt: TGTGCCAGCAGCACTCTGGGGGGGAGAGTAATGGAAAAACTGTTTTTT
v_call: TRBV6-1; d_call: -; j_call: TRBJ2-3; cdr3_length: 18; clone_size: -; cdr3_aa: CASSDIVTGRIGTDTQYF; cdr3_nt: TGTGCCAGCAGTGACATTGTGACAGGGAGGATCGGCACAGATACGCAGTATTTT
v_call: TRBV28; d_call: -; j_call: TRBJ2-5; cdr3_length: 12; clone_size: -; cdr3_aa: CASSFTVETQYF; cdr3_nt: TGTGCCAGCAGCTTTACGGTGGAGACCCAGTACTTC
v_call: TRBV28; d_call: -; j_call: TRBJ1-3; cdr3_length: 11; clone_size: -; cdr3_aa: CASIGGNTIYF; cdr3_nt: TGTGCCAGCATCGGTGGAAACACCATATATTTT
v_call: TRBV6-5; d_call: -; j_call: TRBJ2-3; cdr3_length: 14; clone_size: few; cdr3_aa: CASSYSGTLDTQYF; cdr3_nt: TGTGCCAGCAGTTACTCGGGGACACTAGATACGCAGTATTTT
v_call: TRBV15; d_call: TRBD2; j_call: TRBJ2-3; cdr3_length: 16; clone_size: -; cdr3_aa: CATSGGLARSTDTQYF; cdr3_nt: TGTGCCACCAGCGGCGGACTAGCGAGAAGCACAGATACGCAGTATTTT
v_call: TRBV11-2; d_call: TRBD2; j_call: TRBJ2-7; cdr3_length: 16; clone_size: -; cdr3_aa: CASSLVLAGGPYEQYF; cdr3_nt: TGTGCCAGCAGCTTAGTACTAGCGGGAGGGCCCTACGAGCAGTACTTC
v_call: TRBV18; d_call: TRBD1; j_call: TRBJ2-2; cdr3_length: 16; clone_size: -; cdr3_aa: CASSHNRQGYTGELFF; cdr3_nt: TGTGCCAGCTCGCATAATCGACAGGGGTACACCGGGGAGCTGTTTTTT
v_call: TRBV27; d_call: TRBD2; j_call: TRBJ2-3; cdr3_length: 14; clone_size: few; cdr3_aa: CASSPGLVTDTQYF; cdr3_nt: TGTGCCAGCAGTCCGGGACTAGTCACAGATACGCAGTATTTT
v_call: TRBV25-1; d_call: TRBD1; j_call: TRBJ2-2; cdr3_length: 18; clone_size: -; cdr3_aa: CASSYPPGPGQGAGELFF; cdr3_nt: TGTGCCAGCTCGTATCCCCCTGGGCCCGGACAGGGGGCCGGGGAGCTGTTTTTT
v_call: TRBV19; d_call: -; j_call: TRBJ1-2; cdr3_length: 17; clone_size: -; cdr3_aa: CASSIAAWRQANYGYTF; cdr3_nt: TGTGCCAGTAGTATAGCTGCGTGGAGGCAGGCCAACTATGGCTACACCTTC
v_call: TRBV10-2; d_call: TRBD2; j_call: TRBJ2-3; cdr3_length: 14; clone_size: -; cdr3_aa: CASVTSAGTDTQYF; cdr3_nt: TGCGCCAGTGTGACTAGCGCCGGCACAGATACGCAGTATTTT
v_call: TRBV3-1/TRBV3-2; d_call: -; j_call: TRBJ2-5; cdr3_length: 14; clone_size: -; cdr3_aa: CASSQDTQLETQYF; cdr3_nt: TGTGCCAGCAGCCAAGATACACAGCTAGAGACCCAGTACTTC
v_call: TRBV6-1; d_call: TRBD1; j_call: TRBJ1-5; cdr3_length: 16; clone_size: -; cdr3_aa: CASSEGTGASNQPQHF; cdr3_nt: TGTGCCAGCAGTGAGGGGACAGGGGCCAGCAATCAGCCCCAGCATTTT
v_call: TRBV15; d_call: -; j_call: TRBJ2-5; cdr3_length: 14; clone_size: -; cdr3_aa: CATSRRNSQETQYF; cdr3_nt: TGTGCCACCAGCAGAAGAAACAGCCAAGAGACCCAGTACTTC
v_call: TRBV23-1; d_call: -; j_call: TRBJ1-1; cdr3_length: 17; clone_size: -; cdr3_aa: CASSQLTDYRRNTEAFF; cdr3_nt: TGCGCCAGCAGTCAATTGACAGATTATCGCCGGAACACTGAAGCTTTCTTT
v_call: TRBV6-5; d_call: -; j_call: TRBJ2-7; cdr3_length: 14; clone_size: -; cdr3_aa: CASSLFGQFYEQYF; cdr3_nt: TGTGCCAGCAGCCTTTTTGGACAGTTCTACGAGCAGTACTTC
v_call: TRBV6-5; d_call: TRBD1; j_call: TRBJ2-3; cdr3_length: 13; clone_size: once; cdr3_aa: CASSRQGADTQYF; cdr3_nt: TGTGCCAGCAGTCGACAGGGGGCGGATACGCAGTATTTT
v_call: TRBV5-1; d_call: -; j_call: TRBJ1-5; cdr3_length: 15; clone_size: many; cdr3_aa: CASSLEGNSNQPQHF; cdr3_nt: TGCGCCAGCAGCTTGGAGGGGAATAGCAATCAGCCCCAGCATTTT
v_call: TRBV7-6; d_call: -; j_call: TRBJ1-3; cdr3_length: 14; clone_size: -; cdr3_aa: CASSLDWSGNTIYF; cdr3_nt: TGTGCCAGCAGCCTAGACTGGTCTGGAAACACCATATATTTT
v_call: TRBV27; d_call: TRBD2; j_call: TRBJ2-1; cdr3_length: 22; clone_size: -; cdr3_aa: CASSLSSPGRTISGGSYNEQFF; cdr3_nt: TGTGCCAGCAGTTTAAGTTCTCCGGGACGGACAATTAGCGGGGGCTCCTACAATGAGCAGTTCTTC
v_call: TRBV9; d_call: TRBD1; j_call: TRBJ2-5; cdr3_length: 14; clone_size: -; cdr3_aa: CASSVSGTEETQYF; cdr3_nt: TGTGCCAGCAGCGTAAGTGGGACAGAAGAGACCCAGTACTTC
v_call: TRBV29-1; d_call: TRBD1; j_call: TRBJ2-7; cdr3_length: 12; clone_size: -; cdr3_aa: CSVGRDRGEQYF; cdr3_nt: TGCAGCGTTGGCCGGGACAGGGGCGAGCAGTACTTC
v_call: TRBV27; d_call: -; j_call: TRBJ2-5; cdr3_length: 14; clone_size: -; cdr3_aa: CASSFSGIQETQYF; cdr3_nt: TGTGCCAGCAGTTTTTCAGGGATCCAAGAGACCCAGTACTTC
v_call: TRBV4-1; d_call: TRBD2; j_call: TRBJ2-5; cdr3_length: 17; clone_size: -; cdr3_aa: CASSQDRLAGGGETQYF; cdr3_nt: TGCGCCAGCAGCCAAGATCGGCTAGCGGGAGGAGGAGAGACCCAGTACTTC